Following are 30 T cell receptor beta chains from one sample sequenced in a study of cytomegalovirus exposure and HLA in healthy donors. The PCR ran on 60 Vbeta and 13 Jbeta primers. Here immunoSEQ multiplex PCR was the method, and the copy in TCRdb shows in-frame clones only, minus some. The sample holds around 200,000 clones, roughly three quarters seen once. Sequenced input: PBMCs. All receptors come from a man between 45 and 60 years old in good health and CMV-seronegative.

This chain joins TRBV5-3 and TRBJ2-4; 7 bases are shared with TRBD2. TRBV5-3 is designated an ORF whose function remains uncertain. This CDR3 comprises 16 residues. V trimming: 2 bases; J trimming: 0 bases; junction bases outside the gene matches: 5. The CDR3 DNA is TGTGCCAGAAGCTTCCCGGGAGGCCGAGCCAAAAACATTCAGTACTTC. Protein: CARSFPGGRAKNIQYF.

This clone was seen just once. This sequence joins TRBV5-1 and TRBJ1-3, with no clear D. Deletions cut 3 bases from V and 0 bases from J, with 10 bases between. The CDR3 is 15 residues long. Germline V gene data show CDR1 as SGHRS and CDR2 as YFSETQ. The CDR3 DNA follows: TGCGCCAGCAGCTCTAGCACGGGCTCTGGAAACACCATATATTTT. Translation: CASSSSTGSGNTIYF.

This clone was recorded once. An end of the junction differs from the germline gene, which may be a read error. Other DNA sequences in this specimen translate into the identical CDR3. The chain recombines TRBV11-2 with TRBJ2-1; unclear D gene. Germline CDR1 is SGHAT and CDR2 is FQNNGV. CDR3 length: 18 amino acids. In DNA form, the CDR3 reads TGTGCCAGCAGCTTTAGATGGGTCTTGGCGGCCGCCTACAACGAGCAGTTCTTC. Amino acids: CASSFRWVLAAAYNEQFF. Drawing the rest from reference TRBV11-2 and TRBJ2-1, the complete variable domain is EAGVAQSPRYKIIEKRQSVAFWCNPISGHATLYWYQQILGQGPKLLIQFQNNGVVDDSQLPKDRFSAERLKGVDSTLKIQPAKLEDSAVYLCASSFRWVLAAAYNEQFFGPGTRLTVL.

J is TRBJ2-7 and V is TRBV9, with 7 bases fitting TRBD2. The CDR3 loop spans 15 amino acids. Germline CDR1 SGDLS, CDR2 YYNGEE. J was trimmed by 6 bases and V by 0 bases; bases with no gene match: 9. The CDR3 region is CASSVDGGRAAEQYF. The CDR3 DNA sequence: TGTGCCAGCAGCGTAGATGGAGGGAGGGCCGCCGAGCAGTACTTC. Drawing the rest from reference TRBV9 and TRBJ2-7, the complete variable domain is DSGVTQTPKHLITATGQRVTLRCSPRSGDLSVYWYQQSLDQGLQFLIQYYNGEERAKGNILERFSAQQFPDLHSELNLSSLELGDSALYFCASSVDGGRAAEQYFGPGTRLTVT.

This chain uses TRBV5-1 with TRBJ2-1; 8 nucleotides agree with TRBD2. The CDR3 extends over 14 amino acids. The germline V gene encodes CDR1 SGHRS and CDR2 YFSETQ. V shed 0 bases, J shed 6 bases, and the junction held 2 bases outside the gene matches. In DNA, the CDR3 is TGCGCCAGCAGCTTGGTGGCGGGAGGCAATGAGCAGTTCTTC. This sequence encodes CASSLVAGGNEQFF.

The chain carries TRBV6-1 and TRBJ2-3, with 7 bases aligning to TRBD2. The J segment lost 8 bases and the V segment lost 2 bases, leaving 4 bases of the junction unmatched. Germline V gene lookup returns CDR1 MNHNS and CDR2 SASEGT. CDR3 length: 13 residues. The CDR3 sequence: CASSETGGGTQYF. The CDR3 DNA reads TGTGCCAGCAGTGAAACGGGGGGTGGTACGCAGTATTTT.

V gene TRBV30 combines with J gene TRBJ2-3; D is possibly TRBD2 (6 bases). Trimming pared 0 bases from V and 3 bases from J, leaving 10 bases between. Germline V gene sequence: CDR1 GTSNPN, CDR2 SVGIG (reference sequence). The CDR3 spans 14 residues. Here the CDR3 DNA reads TGTGCCTGGAGTGTAGGGCTAGCGACAGATACGCAGTATTTT. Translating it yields CAWSVGLATDTQYF.

The chain's CDR3 is CASTLTGGTYEQYF. As DNA, the CDR3 is TGTGCCAGTACCTTGACAGGGGGCACATACGAGCAGTACTTC. The chain employs TRBV19 and TRBJ2-7; 10 nucleotides agree with TRBD1. With V trimmed by 7 bases and J by 4 bases, 7 bases remained unmatched. Germline V lookup: CDR1 LNHDA, CDR2 SQIVND (reference sequence). The CDR3 consists of 14 residues.

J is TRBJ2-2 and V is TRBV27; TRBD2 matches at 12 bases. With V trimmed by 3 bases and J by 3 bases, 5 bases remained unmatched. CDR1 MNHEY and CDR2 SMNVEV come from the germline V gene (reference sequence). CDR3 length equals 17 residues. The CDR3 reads CASSFLGLAGYTGELFF. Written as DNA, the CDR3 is TGTGCCAGCAGTTTTCTTGGACTAGCGGGATACACCGGGGAGCTGTTTTTT.

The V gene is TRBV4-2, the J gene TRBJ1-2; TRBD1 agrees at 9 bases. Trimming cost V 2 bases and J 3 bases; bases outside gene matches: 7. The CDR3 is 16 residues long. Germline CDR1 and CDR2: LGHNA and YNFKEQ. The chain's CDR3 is CASSQSLGQGHYGYTF. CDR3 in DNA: TGTGCCAGCAGCCAAAGTTTGGGACAGGGACACTATGGCTACACCTTC.

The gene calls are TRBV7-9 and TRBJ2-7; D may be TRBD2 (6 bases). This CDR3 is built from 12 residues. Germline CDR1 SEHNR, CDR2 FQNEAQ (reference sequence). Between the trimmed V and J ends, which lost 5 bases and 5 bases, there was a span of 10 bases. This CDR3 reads CASSPGGDEQYF. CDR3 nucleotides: TGTGCCAGCAGCCCTGGAGGGGACGAGCAGTACTTC.

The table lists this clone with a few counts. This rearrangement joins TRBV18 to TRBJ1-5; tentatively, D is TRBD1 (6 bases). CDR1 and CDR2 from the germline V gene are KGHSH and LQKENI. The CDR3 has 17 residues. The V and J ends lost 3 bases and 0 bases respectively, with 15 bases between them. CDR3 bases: TGTGCCAGCTCACCGCGGCGGGGGGCTTCTAGCAATCAGCCCCAGCATTTT. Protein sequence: CASSPRRGASSNQPQHF.

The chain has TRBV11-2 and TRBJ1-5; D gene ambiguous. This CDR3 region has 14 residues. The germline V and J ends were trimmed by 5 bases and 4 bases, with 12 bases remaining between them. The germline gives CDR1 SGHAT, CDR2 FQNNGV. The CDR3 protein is CASSHDGLNQPQHF. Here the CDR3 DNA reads TGTGCCAGCAGCCATGACGGACTGAATCAGCCCCAGCATTTT.

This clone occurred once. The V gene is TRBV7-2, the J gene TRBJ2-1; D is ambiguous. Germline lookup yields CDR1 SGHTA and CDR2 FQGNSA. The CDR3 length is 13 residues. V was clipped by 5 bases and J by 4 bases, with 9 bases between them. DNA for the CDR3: TGTGCCAGCAGCGCGTACCTGTACAATGAGCAGTTCTTC. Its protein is CASSAYLYNEQFF.

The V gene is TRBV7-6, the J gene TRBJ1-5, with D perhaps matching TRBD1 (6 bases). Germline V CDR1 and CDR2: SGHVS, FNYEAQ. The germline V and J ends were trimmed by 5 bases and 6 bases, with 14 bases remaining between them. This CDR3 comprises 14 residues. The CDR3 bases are TGTGCCAGCAGCCGACACAGGGTTTGTCAGCCCCAGCATTTT. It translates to CASSRHRVCQPQHF.

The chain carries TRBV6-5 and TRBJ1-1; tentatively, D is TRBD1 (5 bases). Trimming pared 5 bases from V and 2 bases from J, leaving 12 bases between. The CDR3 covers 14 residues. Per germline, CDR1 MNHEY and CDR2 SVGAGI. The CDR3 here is CASSNRQSNTEAFF. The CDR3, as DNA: TGTGCCAGCAGTAATCGACAGAGTAACACTGAAGCTTTCTTT.

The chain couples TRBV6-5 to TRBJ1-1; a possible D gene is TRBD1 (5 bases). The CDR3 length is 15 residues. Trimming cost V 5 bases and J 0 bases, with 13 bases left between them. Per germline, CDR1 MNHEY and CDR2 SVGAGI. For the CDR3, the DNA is TGTGCCAGCAGTCCCCAGGGTATCTTGAACACTGAAGCTTTCTTT. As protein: CASSPQGILNTEAFF.

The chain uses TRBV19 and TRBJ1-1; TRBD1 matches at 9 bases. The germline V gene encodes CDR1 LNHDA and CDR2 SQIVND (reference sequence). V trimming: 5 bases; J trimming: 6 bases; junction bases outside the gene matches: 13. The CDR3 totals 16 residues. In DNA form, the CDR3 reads TGTGCCAGTAGTGCGGGACAGGGCGGGTTTGTCGCTGAAGCTTTCTTT. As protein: CASSAGQGGFVAEAFF. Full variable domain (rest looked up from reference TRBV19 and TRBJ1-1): DGGITQSPKYLFRKEGQNVTLSCEQNLNHDAMYWYRQDPGQGLRLIYYSQIVNDFQKGDIAEGYSVSREKKESFPLTVTSAQKNPTAFYLCASSAGQGGFVAEAFFGQGTRLTVV.

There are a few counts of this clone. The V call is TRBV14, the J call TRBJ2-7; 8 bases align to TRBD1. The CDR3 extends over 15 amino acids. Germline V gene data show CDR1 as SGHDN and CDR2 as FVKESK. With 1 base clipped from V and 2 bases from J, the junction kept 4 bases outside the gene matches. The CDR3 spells CASSQVWTGPYEQYF. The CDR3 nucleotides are TGTGCCAGCAGCCAAGTGTGGACAGGGCCCTACGAGCAGTACTTC.

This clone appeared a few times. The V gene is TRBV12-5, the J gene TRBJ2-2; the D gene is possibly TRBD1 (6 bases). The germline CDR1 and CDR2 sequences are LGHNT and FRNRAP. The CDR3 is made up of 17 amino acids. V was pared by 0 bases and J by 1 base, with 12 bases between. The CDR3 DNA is TGTGCTAGTGGTTTGGTCCTAGTCAGGGGGAACACCGGGGAGCTGTTTTTT. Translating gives CASGLVLVRGNTGELFF. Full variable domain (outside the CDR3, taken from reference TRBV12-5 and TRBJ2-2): DARVTQTPRHKVTEMGQEVTMRCQPILGHNTVFWYRQTMMQGLELLAYFRNRAPLDDSGMPKDRFSAEMPDATLATLKIQPSEPRDSAVYFCASGLVLVRGNTGELFFGEGSRLTVL.

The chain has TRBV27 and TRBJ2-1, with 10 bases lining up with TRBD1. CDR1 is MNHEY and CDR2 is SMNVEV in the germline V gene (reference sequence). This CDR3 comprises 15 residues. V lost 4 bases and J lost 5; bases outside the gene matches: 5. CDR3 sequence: CASSWDRGYHNEQFF. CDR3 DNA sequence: TGTGCCAGCAGTTGGGACAGGGGATATCACAATGAGCAGTTCTTC.

CDR3 residues: CASSLSGTGGYEQYF. The CDR3 DNA reads TGTGCCAGCAGTTTGTCCGGGACAGGGGGCTACGAGCAGTACTTC. The V call is TRBV28, the J call TRBJ2-7, with 11 nucleotides matching TRBD1. Germline V CDR1 and CDR2: MDHEN, SYDVKM. The trim removed 3 bases at V and 3 bases at J, leaving 4 bases unmatched. CDR3 length: 15 amino acids.

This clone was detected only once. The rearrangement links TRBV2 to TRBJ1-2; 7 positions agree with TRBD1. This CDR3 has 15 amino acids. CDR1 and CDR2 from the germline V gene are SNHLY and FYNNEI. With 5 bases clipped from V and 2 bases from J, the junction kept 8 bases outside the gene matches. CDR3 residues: CASSTPGQLNYGYTF. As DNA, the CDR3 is TGTGCCAGCAGTACCCCGGGACAGCTGAACTATGGCTACACCTTC.

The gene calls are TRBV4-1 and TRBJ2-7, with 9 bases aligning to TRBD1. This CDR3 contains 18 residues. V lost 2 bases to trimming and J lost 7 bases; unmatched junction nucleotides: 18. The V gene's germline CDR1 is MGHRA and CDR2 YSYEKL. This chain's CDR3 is CASSQPTFPGTGRREQYF. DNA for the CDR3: TGCGCCAGCAGCCAACCAACTTTCCCCGGGACAGGGAGACGGGAGCAGTACTTC.

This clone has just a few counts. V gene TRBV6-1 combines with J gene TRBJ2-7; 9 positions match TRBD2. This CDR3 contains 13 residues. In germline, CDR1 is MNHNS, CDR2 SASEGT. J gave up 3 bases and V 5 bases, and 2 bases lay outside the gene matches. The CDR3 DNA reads TGTGCCAGCAGTTCTAGCGGGAACTACGAGCAGTACTTC. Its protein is CASSSSGNYEQYF.

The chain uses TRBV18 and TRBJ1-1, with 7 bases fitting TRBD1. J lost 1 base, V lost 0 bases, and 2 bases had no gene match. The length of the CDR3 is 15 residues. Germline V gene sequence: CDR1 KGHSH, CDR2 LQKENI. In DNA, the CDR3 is TGTGCCAGCTCACCACCCGGACAGGCGAACACTGAAGCTTTCTTT. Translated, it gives CASSPPGQANTEAFF.

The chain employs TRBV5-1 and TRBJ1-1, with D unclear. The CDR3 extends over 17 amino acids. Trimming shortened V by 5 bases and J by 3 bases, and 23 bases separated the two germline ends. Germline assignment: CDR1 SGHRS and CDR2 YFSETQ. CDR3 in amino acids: CASRPGQNKGGYTEAFF. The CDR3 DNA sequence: TGCGCCAGCAGACCTGGCCAAAATAAGGGAGGCTACACTGAAGCTTTCTTT. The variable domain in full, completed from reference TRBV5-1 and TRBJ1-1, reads KAGVTQTPRYLIKTRGQQVTLSCSPISGHRSVSWYQQTPGQGLQFLFEYFSETQRNKGNFPGRFSGRQFSNSRSEMNVSTLELGDSALYLCASRPGQNKGGYTEAFFGQGTRLTVV.

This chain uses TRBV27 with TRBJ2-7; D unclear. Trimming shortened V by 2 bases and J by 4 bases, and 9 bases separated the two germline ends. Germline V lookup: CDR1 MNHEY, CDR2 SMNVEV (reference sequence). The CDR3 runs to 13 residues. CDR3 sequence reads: CASSLRVTYEQYF. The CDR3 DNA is TGTGCCAGCAGTTTACGGGTTACGTACGAGCAGTACTTC.

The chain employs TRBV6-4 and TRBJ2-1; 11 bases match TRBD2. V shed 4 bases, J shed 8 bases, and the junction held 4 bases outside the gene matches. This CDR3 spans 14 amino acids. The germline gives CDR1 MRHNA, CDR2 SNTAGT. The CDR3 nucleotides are TGTGCCAGCAGTGTACTAGCGGGAGTTCATGAGCAGTTCTTC. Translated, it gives CASSVLAGVHEQFF.

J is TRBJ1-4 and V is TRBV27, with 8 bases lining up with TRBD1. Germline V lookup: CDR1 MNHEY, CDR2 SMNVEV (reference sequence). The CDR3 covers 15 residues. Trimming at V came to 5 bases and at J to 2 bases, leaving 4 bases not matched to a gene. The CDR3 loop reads CASSKNRGTNEKLFF. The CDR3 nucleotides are TGTGCCAGCAGTAAAAACAGGGGGACTAATGAAAAACTGTTTTTT.